The 7 T cell receptor beta chains below come from one sample, sequenced in a study of blood T cell repertoires in COVID-19. TCRdb's copy holds only in-frame clones and misses some; the assay was immunoSEQ multiplex PCR. In the table there are just over 95,000 clones, around 76% of which are singletons. Sample: peripheral blood. All receptors come from a man older than 75 with acute or convalescent COVID-19.

The chain is built from TRBV27 and TRBJ1-1; 8 bases line up with TRBD1. The CDR3 extends over 12 amino acids. V was clipped by 0 bases and J by 10 bases; unmatched bases: 1. In germline, CDR1 is MNHEY, CDR2 SMNVEV (reference sequence). The CDR3 bases are TGTGCCAGCAGTTTATCTCAGGGGGCAGCTTTCTTT. Residues: CASSLSQGAAFF.

This chain connects TRBV27 to TRBJ2-1, with D possibly matching TRBD2 (5 bases). CDR1 is MNHEY and CDR2 is SMNVEV in the germline V gene (reference sequence). The V gene lost 7 bases and the J gene lost 2 bases, with 9 bases spanning the gap. CDR3 length: 13 amino acids. DNA for the CDR3: TGTGCCAGCAAGGGAGCGGCCTACAATGAGCAGTTCTTC. This gives the protein CASKGAAYNEQFF.

The chain links TRBV30 to TRBJ1-1, with 9 bases identical to TRBD1. The CDR3 is made up of 17 amino acids. CDR1 is GTSNPN, CDR2 SVGIG, per germline (reference sequence). V lost 2 bases, J lost 5 bases, and 15 bases stayed unmatched. CDR3 region: CAWSFAGTGTSGTEAFF. The CDR3 coding sequence is TGTGCCTGGAGTTTCGCCGGGACAGGGACGAGTGGGACTGAAGCTTTCTTT.

This rearrangement joins TRBV2 to TRBJ2-7, with unresolved D. The CDR3 length is 13 residues. The germline gives CDR1 SNHLY, CDR2 FYNNEI. Trimming removed 6 bases from V and 2 bases from J, with 11 bases in between. The CDR3 DNA reads as TGTGCCAGCAGGGTGAGTCCGACCTACGAGCAGTACTTC. It specifies CASRVSPTYEQYF.

The rearrangement joins TRBV19 to TRBJ2-1, with 9 bases lining up with TRBD1. Germline V lookup: CDR1 LNHDA, CDR2 SQIVND (reference sequence). V was pared by 4 bases and J by 5 bases, with 6 bases of the junction left unmatched. This CDR3 contains 15 residues. CDR3 DNA: TGTGCCAGTAGTACCGGACAGGGGAGGAACAATGAGCAGTTCTTC. Translation: CASSTGQGRNNEQFF.

The J gene is TRBJ2-7, the V gene TRBV29-1; possibly TRBD2 for D (5 bases). The CDR3 extends over 11 amino acids. Germline CDR1 and CDR2: SQVTM and ANQGSEA. V dropped 4 bases and J dropped 4 bases, with 8 bases sitting between them. This CDR3 reads CSVAEVYEQYF. In DNA form, the CDR3 reads TGCAGCGTTGCGGAGGTGTACGAGCAGTACTTC.

This chain connects TRBV27 to TRBJ1-6; 10 positions agree with TRBD1. V trimming: 6 bases; J trimming: 10 bases; junction bases outside the gene matches: 9. Germline CDR1 MNHEY, CDR2 SMNVEV (reference sequence). CDR3 length: 15 amino acids. The CDR3 nucleotides are TGTGCCAGCAGGGAACCGGGACAGGGGAACTCACCCCTCCACTTT. This translates into CASREPGQGNSPLHF.